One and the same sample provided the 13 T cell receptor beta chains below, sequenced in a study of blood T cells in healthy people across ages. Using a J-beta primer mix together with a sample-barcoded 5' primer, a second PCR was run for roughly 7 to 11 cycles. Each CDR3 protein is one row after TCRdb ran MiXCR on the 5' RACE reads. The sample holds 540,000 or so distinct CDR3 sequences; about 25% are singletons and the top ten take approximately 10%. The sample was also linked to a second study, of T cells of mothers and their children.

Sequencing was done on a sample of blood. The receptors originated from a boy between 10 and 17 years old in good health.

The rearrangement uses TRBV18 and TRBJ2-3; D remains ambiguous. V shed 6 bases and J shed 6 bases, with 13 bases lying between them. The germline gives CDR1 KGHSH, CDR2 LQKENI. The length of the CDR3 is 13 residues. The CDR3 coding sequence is TGTGCCAGCTCCCGTGGGGTGTTGGATACGCAGTATTTT. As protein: CASSRGVLDTQYF.

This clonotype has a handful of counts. Here the CDR3 reads CASRPFGTGGTGELFF. CDR3 in DNA: TGTGCCAGCAGGCCCTTCGGGACAGGGGGAACCGGGGAGCTGTTTTTT. The chain employs TRBV7-2 and TRBJ2-2, with 11 nucleotides matching TRBD1. Germline V gene sequence: CDR1 SGHTA, CDR2 FQGNSA. Trimming at V came to 6 bases and at J to 5 bases, leaving 8 bases not matched to a gene. The CDR3 sequence is 16 residues long.

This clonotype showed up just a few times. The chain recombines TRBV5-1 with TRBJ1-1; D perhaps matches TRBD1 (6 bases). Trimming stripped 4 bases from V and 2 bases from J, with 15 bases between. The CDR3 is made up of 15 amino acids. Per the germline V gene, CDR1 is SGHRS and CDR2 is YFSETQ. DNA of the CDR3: TGCGCCAGCAGCGATTTACAGGGTTTAAACACTGAAGCTTTCTTT. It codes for CASSDLQGLNTEAFF.

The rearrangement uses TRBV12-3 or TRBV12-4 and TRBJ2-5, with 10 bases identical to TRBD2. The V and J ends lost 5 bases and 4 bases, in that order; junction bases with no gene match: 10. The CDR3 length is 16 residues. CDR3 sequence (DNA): TGTGCCAGCAGTAGCGGACAGAGGACTAGCGGAGAGACCCAGTACTTC. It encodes CASSSGQRTSGETQYF.

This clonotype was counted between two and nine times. For the CDR3, the DNA is TGTGCCAGCAGGATGGGACAGCAGAACACTGAAGCTTTCTTT. This gives the protein CASRMGQQNTEAFF. This chain uses TRBV5-5 with TRBJ1-1; 7 bases agree with TRBD1. Germline CDR1 SGHKS, CDR2 YYEKEE (reference sequence). Trimming removed 5 bases from V and 1 base from J; junction bases left unmatched: 5. The CDR3 length is 14 residues.

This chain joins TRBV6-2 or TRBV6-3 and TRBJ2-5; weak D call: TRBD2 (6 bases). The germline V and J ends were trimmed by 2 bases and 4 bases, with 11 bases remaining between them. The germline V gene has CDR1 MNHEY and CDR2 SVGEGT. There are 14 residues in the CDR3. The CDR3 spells CASSYGEAGETQYF. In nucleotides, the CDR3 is TGTGCCAGCAGTTACGGGGAGGCCGGAGAGACCCAGTACTTC.

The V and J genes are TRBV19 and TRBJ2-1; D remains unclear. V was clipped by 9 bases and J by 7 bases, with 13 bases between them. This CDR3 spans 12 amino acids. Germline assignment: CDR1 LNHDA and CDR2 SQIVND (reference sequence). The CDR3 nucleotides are TGTGCCAGCCGATTTGGGCCGAATGAGCAGTTCTTC. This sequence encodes CASRFGPNEQFF.

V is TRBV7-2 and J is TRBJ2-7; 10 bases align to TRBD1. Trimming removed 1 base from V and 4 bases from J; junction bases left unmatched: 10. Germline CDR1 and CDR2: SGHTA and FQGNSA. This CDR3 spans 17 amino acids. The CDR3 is CASSLGGTGALSYEQYF. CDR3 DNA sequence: TGTGCCAGCAGCTTAGGAGGGACAGGGGCACTCTCTTACGAGCAGTACTTC.

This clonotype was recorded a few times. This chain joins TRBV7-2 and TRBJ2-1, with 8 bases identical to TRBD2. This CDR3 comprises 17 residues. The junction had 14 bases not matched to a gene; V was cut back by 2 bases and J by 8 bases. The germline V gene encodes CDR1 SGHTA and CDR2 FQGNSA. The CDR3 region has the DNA TGTGCCAGCAGCTTATTCCCCCCGGGAGGGCGGGGCGATGAGCAGTTCTTC. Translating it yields CASSLFPPGGRGDEQFF.

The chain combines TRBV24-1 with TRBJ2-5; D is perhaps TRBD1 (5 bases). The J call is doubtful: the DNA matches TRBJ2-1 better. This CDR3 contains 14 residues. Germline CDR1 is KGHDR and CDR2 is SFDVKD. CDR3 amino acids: CATSEVSGNNEQFF. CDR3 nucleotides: TGTGCCACCAGTGAGGTTTCAGGGAATAATGAGCAGTTCTTC.

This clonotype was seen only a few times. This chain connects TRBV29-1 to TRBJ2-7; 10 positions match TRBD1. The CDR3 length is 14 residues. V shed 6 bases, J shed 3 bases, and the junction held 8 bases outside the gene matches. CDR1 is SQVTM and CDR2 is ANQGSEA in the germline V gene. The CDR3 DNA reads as TGCAGCGTGGAGGGACAGGGGATTGACTACGAGCAGTACTTC. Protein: CSVEGQGIDYEQYF.

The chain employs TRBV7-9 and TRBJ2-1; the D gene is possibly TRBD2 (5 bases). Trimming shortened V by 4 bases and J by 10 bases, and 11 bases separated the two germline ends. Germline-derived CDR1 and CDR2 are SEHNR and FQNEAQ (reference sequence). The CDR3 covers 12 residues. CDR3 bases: TGTGCCAGCAGCTCATTTACGGGGGAGCAGTTCTTC. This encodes CASSSFTGEQFF.

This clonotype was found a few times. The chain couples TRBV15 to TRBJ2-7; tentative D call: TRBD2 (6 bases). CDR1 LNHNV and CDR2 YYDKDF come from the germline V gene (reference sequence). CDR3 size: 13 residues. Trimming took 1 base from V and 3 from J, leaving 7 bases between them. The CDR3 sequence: CATSRGLDYEQYF. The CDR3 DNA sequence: TGTGCCACCAGCAGAGGACTAGACTACGAGCAGTACTTC.